The following is a TCR beta chain sequence with its context. No antigen is known for it. Per the germline V gene, CDR1 is SGHRS and CDR2 is YFSETQ. The CDR3 is 16 amino acids. V gave up 4 bases and J gave up 5 bases; unmatched junction bases: 9. These data are taken from a study of blood T cells in healthy people across ages. The study, taken as a whole, reports: Bulk PBMC profiling left naive and antigen-experienced comparisons inconclusive. Older individuals had lower TCR beta diversity per million T cells (the decline was roughly linear).

Alongside a J-beta primer mix, a sample-barcoded 5' primer served in a second PCR lasting about 7 to 12 cycles. Every cDNA molecule bore a tag from a template-switch adaptor containing 12 random nucleotides. TCRdb fed the 5' RACE reads into MiXCR, producing one record per CDR3 protein. The sample lists hundreds of thousands of distinct CDR3 sequences, roughly 30% occurring once. This sequence joins TRBV5-1 and TRBJ1-6; 7 nucleotides agree with TRBD1. The sample comprised blood. The sequence derives from a woman older than 75 in good health. CDR3 sequence: CASSLGGGRDNSPLHF. The DNA of the CDR3 is TGCGCCAGCAGCCTGGGAGGGGGCAGGGATAATTCACCCCTCCACTTT. Filled out from reference TRBV5-1 and TRBJ1-6, the complete variable domain reads KAGVTQTPRYLIKTRGQQVTLSCSPISGHRSVSWYQQTPGQGLQFLFEYFSETQRNKGNFPGRFSGRQFSNSRSEMNVSTLELGDSALYLCASSLGGGRDNSPLHFGNGTRLTVT.